This TCR beta chain was sequenced during a study of blood T cell repertoires in COVID-19. Sequencing used immunoSEQ multiplex PCR; TCRdb keeps in-frame clones, though not all of them. This repertoire shows some 88,000 clones, about 90% found once; its top ten account for about 1.8%. CDR1 is MNHEY and CDR2 is SVGAGI in the germline V gene. CDR3 length: 14 residues. Trimming pared 6 bases from V and 4 bases from J, leaving 10 bases between. Specimen: peripheral blood. The sequence derives from a human donor with active COVID-19. The donor label of this sample is uncertain. The rearrangement joins TRBV6-5 to TRBJ1-6; a possible D gene is TRBD1 (6 bases). The CDR3 is CASRQTGYNSPLHF. DNA of the CDR3: TGTGCCAGCAGGCAGACAGGTTATAATTCACCCCTCCACTTT.